This TCR beta chain appears in the sequencing data of a study of blood T cell repertoires in COVID-19. Study-wide background: Researchers got acute and convalescent COVID-19 samples from the United States, Italy and Spain. Sources were T cells, B-cell-depleted T cells, or PBMCs; the material itself was cDNA or gDNA.

Patients from Seattle were sampled longitudinally, starting during active infection. The CDR3 runs to 15 residues. V lost 3 bases, J lost 2 bases, and 7 bases stayed unmatched. From germline, CDR1 is ENHRY and CDR2 SYGVKD. Original handling: Estimation of nucleated cell counts relied on the amplification of reference gene primers. Sequencing used immunoSEQ multiplex PCR; TCRdb keeps in-frame clones, though not all of them. For V, J and clone size, that table is used; D and trimming come from the DNA. The sample contains tens of thousands of clones, about 92% of which appear only once. The gene calls are TRBV10-3 and TRBJ2-7, with 7 bases that match TRBD1. Material for sequencing was peripheral blood. The receptor comes from a young man with COVID-19, enrolled during active disease. The DNA for the CDR3 is TGTGCCATCAGTGACTTAGCAGGGGGAACCTACGAGCAGTACTTC. Translated, it gives CAISDLAGGTYEQYF.